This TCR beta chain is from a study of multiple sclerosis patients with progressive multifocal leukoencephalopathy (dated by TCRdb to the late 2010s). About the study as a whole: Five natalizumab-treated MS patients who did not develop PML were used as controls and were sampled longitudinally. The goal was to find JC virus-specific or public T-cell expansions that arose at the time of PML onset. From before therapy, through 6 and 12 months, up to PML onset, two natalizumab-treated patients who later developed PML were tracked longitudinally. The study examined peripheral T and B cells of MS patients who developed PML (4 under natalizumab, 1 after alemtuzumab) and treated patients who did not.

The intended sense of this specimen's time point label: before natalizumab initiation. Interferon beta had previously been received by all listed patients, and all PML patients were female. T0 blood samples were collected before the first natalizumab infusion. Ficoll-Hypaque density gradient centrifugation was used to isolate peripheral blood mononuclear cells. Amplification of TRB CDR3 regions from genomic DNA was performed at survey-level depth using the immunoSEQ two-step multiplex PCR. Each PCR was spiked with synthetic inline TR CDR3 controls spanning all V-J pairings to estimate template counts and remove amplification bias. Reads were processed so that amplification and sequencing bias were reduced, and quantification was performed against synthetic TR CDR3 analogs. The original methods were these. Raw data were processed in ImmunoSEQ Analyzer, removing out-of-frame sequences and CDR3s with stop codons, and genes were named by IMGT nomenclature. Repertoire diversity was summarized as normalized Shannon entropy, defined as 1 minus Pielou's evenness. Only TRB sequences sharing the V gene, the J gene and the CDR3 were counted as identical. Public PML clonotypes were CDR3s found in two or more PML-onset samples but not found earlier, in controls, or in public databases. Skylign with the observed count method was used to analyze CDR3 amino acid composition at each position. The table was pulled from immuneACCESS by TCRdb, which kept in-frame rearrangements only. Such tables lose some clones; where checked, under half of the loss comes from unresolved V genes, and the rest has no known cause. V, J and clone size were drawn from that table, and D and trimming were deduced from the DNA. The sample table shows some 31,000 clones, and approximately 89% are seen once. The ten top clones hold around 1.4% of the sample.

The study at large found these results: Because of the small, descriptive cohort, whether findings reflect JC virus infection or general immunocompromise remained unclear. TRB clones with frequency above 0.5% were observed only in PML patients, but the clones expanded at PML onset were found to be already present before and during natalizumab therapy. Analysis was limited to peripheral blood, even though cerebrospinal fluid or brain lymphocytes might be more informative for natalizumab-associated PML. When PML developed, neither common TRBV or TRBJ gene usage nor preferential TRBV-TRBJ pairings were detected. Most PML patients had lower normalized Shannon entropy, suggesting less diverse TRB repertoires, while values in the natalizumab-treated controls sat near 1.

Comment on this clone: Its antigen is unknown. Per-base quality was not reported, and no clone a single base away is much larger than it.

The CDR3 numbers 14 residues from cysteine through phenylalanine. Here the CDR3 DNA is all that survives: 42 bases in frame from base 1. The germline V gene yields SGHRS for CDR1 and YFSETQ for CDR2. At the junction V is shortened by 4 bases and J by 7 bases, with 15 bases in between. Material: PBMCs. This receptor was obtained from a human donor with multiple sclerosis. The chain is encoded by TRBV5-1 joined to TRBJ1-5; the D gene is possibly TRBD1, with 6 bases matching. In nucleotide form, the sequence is TGCGCCAGCAGCCCGTCGACAGGAGGCCAGCCCCAGCATTTT. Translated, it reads CASSPSTGGQPQHF.